This entry is about one TCR beta chain. No antigen is known for it. Base qualities are not provided; no much larger clone lies one nucleotide away. This sample was included in a study of blood T cell repertoires in COVID-19 (dated by TCRdb to the early 2020s). Notes on the research overall: Samples from collaborators originated in the United States, Italy and Spain and spanned both the acute and convalescent phases of COVID-19. The prospective study material was composed of cDNA or gDNA derived from T cells, B-cell-depleted T cells, or PBMCs. Subjects who had been exposed to COVID-19, were actively infected with it, or had recovered from it provided the deeply sampled blood TCRbeta repertoires that made up the dataset. The repertoires were made available in a free public database intended to serve as a resource for research on the immune response to SARS-CoV-2. The samples were drawn from the first 160 participants of the ongoing ImmuneRACE study and from 1,254 subjects provided by 6 global collaborators. Nearly every sample came with metadata listing a de-identified subject ID, COVID-19 status, age in years and sex. Where available, HLA class I and class II types were taken from metadata supplied by the sample provider and were not determined by assay-based typing. General conclusions and limits of the study: How much clinical and demographic metadata was included differed by source and by participant, and the metadata was provided uncurated.

V has 4 bases trimmed and J has 0 bases trimmed; junction bases matching no gene number 6. The CDR3 holds 15 amino acids from the cysteine to the phenylalanine. CDR3 DNA only is kept here, 45 bases in frame from base 1. The germline V gene specifies SQVTM as CDR1 and ANQGSEA as CDR2. Whole blood was collected in K2EDTA tubes by collaborating institutions according to the institutions' own protocols. For TCRbeta analysis, collaborator samples were shipped as frozen whole blood, as isolated PBMCs, or as DNA extracted from either sample type. TCRbeta CDR3 regions were amplified from genomic DNA by means of the immunoSEQ Assay, a bias-controlled multiplex PCR. The paper's data handling went like this. The number of nucleated cells in each sample was estimated by amplification of reference gene primers within the assay. To quantify the absolute abundance of each unique TCRbeta CDR3 rearrangement, sequence reads were collapsed and filtered. For each sample, productive Simpson clonality was calculated as the square root of Simpson's diversity index over productive rearrangements. Not all clones reach the TCRdb copy of this immuneACCESS table, which keeps in-frame sequences only. Checked studies attribute under half of the gap to unresolved V genes and leave the rest unexplained. The V and J calls and the clone size are those of that table, but D and trimming were determined from the DNA. The sample table shows 110,000 or so clones, and around 90% are seen once. 6.5% to 8.5% of the sample belongs to the ten largest clones.

The sequence was collected from a human donor in a cohort sampled during active COVID-19. The sequencing input was peripheral blood. The chain joins TRBV29-1 to TRBJ1-5, and TRBD1 aligns with 7 junction nucleotides. CDR3 loop: CSVGPTGDSNQPQHF. The DNA reads as follows: TGCAGCGTTGGCCCTACAGGGGATAGCAATCAGCCCCAGCATTTT.